Described below is a single T cell receptor (beta chain) sequence and its context. These data are taken from a study of CD8 T cells in Susac syndrome. The CDR3 consists of 16 residues. V was trimmed by 0 bases and J by 2 bases, leaving 12 bases between them. Germline V CDR1 and CDR2: LGHNA, YSLEER. Random hexamers served to reverse transcribe roughly 0.45 to 1 ug RNA. MiXCR was run by TCRdb on the immunoSEQ multiplex PCR reads, yielding one entry per CDR3 protein. The table shows under 200,000 distinct CDR3 sequences, with 94% occurring only once. Sequenced: CD4+ T cells from PBMCs. The sequence was collected from a human donor with Susac syndrome. The gene calls are TRBV4-3 and TRBJ2-3; D unresolved. The CDR3 DNA reads TGCGCCAGCAGCCAAGAGGCCTCGGGCTACACAGATACGCAGTATTTT. It encodes CASSQEASGYTDTQYF.